The next 3 T cell receptor beta chains were all read from a single sample in a study of OX40 agonist ivuxolimab in advanced cancers. The protocol was immunoSEQ multiplex PCR, while the TCRdb copy is restricted to in-frame clones and leaves out a portion. Of nearly 85,000 clones in the sample, approximately 86% are singletons; the top ten hold 2%. Specimen: CD4+ or CD8+ T cells sorted from blood, collected in a trial of the OX40 agonist ivuxolimab. The receptors were sampled from an adult with an advanced solid tumor such as melanoma, head and neck, liver or kidney cancer.

This clone appeared once. This sequence joins TRBV5-1 and TRBJ2-5, with TRBD1 matching over 12 bases. The germline gives CDR1 SGHRS, CDR2 YFSETQ. The CDR3 has 16 residues. The junction had 5 bases not matched to a gene; V was cut back by 0 bases and J by 5 bases. In nucleotides, the CDR3 is TGCGCCAGCAGCTTGGACGGGACAGGGGGCTTTGAGACCCAGTACTTC. As protein: CASSLDGTGGFETQYF. Combining the CDR3 with reference TRBV5-1 and TRBJ2-5 gives the whole variable domain KAGVTQTPRYLIKTRGQQVTLSCSPISGHRSVSWYQQTPGQGLQFLFEYFSETQRNKGNFPGRFSGRQFSNSRSEMNVSTLELGDSALYLCASSLDGTGGFETQYFGPGTRLLVL.

V gene TRBV5-1 combines with J gene TRBJ2-3; D assignment may be TRBD1 or TRBD2 (5 bases each). This CDR3 region has 15 residues. V lost 4 bases and J 2 bases, leaving 14 bases between the germline ends. Germline CDR1 SGHRS, CDR2 YFSETQ. Here the CDR3 reads CASSISRGDTDTQYF. The CDR3 nucleotides are TGCGCCAGCAGCATTTCGCGAGGGGACACAGATACGCAGTATTTT.

The chain joins TRBV9 to TRBJ1-4; TRBD1 agrees at 9 bases. The CDR3 has 16 amino acids. With 2 bases clipped from V and 7 bases from J, the junction kept 9 bases outside the gene matches. CDR1 and CDR2 from the germline V gene are SGDLS and YYNGEE. The CDR3 region is CASSVGTGIGGEKLFF. The CDR3 DNA follows: TGTGCCAGCAGCGTGGGGACAGGGATAGGCGGTGAAAAACTGTTTTTT. Full variable domain (rest looked up from reference TRBV9 and TRBJ1-4): DSGVTQTPKHLITATGQRVTLRCSPRSGDLSVYWYQQSLDQGLQFLIQYYNGEERAKGNILERFSAQQFPDLHSELNLSSLELGDSALYFCASSVGTGIGGEKLFFGSGTQLSVL.